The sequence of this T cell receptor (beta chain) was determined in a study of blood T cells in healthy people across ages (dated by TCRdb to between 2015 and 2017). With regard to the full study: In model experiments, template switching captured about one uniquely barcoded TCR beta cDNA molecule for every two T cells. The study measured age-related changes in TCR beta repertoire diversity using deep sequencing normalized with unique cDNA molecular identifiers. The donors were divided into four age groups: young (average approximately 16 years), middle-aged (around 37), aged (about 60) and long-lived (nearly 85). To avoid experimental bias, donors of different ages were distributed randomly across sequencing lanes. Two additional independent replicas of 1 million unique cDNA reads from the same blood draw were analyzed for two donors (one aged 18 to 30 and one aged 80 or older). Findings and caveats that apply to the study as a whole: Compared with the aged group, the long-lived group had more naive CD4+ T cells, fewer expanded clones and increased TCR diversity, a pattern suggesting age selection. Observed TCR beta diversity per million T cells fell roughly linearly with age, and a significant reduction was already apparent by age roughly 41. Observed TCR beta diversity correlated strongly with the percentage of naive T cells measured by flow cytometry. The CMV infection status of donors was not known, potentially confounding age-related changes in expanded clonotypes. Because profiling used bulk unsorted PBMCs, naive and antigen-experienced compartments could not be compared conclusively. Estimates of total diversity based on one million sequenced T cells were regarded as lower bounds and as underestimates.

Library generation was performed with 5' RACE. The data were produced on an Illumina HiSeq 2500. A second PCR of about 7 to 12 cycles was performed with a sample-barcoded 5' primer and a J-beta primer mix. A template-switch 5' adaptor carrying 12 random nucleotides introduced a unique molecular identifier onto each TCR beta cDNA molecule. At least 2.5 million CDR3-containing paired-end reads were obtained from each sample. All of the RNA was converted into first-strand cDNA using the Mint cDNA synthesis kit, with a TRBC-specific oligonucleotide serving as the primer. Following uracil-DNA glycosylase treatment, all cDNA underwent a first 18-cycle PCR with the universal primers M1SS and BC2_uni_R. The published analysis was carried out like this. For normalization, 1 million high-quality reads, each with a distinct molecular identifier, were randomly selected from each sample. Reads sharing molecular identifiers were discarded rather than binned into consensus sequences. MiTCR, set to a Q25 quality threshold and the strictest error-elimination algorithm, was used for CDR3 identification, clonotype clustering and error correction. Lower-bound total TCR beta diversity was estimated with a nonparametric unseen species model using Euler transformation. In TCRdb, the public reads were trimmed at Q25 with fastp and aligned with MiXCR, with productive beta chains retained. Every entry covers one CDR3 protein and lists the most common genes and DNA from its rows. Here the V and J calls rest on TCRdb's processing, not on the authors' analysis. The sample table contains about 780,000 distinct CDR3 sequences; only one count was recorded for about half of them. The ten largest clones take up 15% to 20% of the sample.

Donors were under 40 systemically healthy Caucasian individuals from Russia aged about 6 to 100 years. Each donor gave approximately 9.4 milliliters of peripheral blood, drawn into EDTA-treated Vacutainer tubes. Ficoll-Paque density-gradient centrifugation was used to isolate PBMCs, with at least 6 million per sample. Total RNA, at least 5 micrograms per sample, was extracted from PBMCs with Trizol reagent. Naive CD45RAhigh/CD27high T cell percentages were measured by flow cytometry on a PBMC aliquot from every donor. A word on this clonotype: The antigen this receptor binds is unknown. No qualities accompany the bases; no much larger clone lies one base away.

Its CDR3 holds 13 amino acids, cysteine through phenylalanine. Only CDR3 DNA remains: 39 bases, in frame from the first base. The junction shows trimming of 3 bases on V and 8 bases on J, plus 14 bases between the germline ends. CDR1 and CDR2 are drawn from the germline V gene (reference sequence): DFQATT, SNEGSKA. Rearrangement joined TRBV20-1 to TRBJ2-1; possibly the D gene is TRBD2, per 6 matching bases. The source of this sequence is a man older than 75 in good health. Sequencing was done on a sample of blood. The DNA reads TGCAGTGCTAGGGACGGGAGAAAGGATGAGCAGTTCTTC. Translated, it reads CSARDGRKDEQFF.